Below are 2 T cell receptor beta chains sequenced from a single sample in a study of blood T cell repertoires in COVID-19. Assay used: immunoSEQ multiplex PCR; TCRdb lists only in-frame clones, some missing. Found here are around 70,000 clones, around 77% of them singletons; the top ten hold 9.7%. Sequenced input: peripheral blood. The receptors stem from a human donor in a cohort sampled during active COVID-19.

This chain joins TRBV4-1 and TRBJ2-7; 9 bases agree with TRBD2. There are 16 residues in the CDR3. Germline CDR1 MGHRA, CDR2 YSYEKL. The junction had 13 bases not matched to a gene; V was cut back by 4 bases and J by 6 bases. CDR3 residues: CASSPVLREGFAEQYF. CDR3 DNA sequence: TGCGCCAGCAGCCCCGTTTTGCGGGAGGGGTTCGCCGAGCAGTACTTC.

This clone came up once. The gene calls are TRBV5-4 and TRBJ2-2; 8 nucleotides agree with TRBD1. Germline trimming cut 4 bases from V and 1 base from J; bases unmatched to any gene: 3. The CDR3 totals 15 residues. CDR1 is SGHNT, CDR2 YYREEE, per germline (reference sequence). The CDR3 DNA is TGTGCCAGCAGCCTGGACAGGGAGAACACCGGGGAGCTGTTTTTT. It translates to CASSLDRENTGELFF.